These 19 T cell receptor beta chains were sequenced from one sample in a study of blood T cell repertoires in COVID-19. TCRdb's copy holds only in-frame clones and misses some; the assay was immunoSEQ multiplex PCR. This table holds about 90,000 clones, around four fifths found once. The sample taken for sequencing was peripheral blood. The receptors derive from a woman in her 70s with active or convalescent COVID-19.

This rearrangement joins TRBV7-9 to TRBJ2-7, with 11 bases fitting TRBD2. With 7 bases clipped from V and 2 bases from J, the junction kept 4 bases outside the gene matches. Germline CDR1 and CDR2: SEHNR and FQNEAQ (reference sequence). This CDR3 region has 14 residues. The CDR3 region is CASTGTSGPYEQYF. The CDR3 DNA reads TGTGCCAGCACCGGGACTAGCGGCCCCTACGAGCAGTACTTC.

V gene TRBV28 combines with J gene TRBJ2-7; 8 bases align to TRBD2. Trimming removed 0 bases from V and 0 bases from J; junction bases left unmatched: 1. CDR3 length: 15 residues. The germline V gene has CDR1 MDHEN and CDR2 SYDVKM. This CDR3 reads CASSLWGTSSYEQYF. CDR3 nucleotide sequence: TGTGCCAGCAGTTTATGGGGGACTAGCTCCTACGAGCAGTACTTC.

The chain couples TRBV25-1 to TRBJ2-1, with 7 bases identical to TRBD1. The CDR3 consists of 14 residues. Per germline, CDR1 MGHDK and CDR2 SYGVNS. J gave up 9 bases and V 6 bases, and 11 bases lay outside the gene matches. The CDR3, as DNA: TGTGCCAGCAGCCTACAGGGGTCCCACAGTGAGCAGTTCTTC. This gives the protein CASSLQGSHSEQFF.

CDR3 loop: CATSRDPGADEQFF. The CDR3 DNA reads TGTGCCACCAGCAGAGATCCAGGGGCCGATGAGCAGTTCTTC. The V call is TRBV15, the J call TRBJ2-1; TRBD1 is a possible D gene (6 bases). CDR3 size: 14 residues. The germline V gene has CDR1 LNHNV and CDR2 YYDKDF (reference sequence). Trimming stripped 0 bases from V and 8 bases from J, with 11 bases between.

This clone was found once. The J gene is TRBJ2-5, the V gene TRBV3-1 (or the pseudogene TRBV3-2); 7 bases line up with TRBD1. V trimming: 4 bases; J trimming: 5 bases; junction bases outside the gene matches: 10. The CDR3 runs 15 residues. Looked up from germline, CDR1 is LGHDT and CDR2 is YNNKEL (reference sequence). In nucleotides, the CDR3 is TGTGCCAGCAGCCCCCGGGACAGAGAGCGCGAGACCCAGTACTTC. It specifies CASSPRDRERETQYF.

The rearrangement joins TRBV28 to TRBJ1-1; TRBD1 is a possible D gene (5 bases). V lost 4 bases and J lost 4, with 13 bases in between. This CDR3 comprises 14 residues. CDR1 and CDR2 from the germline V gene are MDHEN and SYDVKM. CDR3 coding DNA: TGTGCCAGCAGTTGGGGAACCGGGGGCACTGAAGCTTTCTTT. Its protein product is CASSWGTGGTEAFF.

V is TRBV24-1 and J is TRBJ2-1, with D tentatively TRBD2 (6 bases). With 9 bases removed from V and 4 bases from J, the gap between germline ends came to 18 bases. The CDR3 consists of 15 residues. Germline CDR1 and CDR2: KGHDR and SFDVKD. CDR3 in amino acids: CATQMGRGSYNEQFF. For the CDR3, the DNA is TGTGCCACCCAAATGGGGCGGGGATCGTACAATGAGCAGTTCTTC.

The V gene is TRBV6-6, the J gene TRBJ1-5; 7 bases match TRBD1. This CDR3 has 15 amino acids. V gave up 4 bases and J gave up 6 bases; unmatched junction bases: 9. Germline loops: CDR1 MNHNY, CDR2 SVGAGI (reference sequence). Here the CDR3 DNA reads TGTGCCAGCAGTTCCATGACAGGGTATCTTCAGCCCCAGCATTTT. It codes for CASSSMTGYLQPQHF.

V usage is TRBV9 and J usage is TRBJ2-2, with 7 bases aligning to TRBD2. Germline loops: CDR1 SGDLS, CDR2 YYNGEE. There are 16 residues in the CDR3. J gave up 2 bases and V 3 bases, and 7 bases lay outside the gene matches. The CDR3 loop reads CASSGPSGVNTGELFF. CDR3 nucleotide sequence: TGTGCCAGCAGCGGGCCTAGCGGCGTCAACACCGGGGAGCTGTTTTTT.

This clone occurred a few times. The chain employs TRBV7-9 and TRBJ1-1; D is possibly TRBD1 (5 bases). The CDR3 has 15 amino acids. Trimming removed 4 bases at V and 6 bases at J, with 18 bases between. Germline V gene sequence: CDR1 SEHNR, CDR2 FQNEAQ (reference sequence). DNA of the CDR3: TGTGCCAGCAGCTCCCGCGGGGGATTTATCTCTGAAGCTTTCTTT. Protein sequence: CASSSRGGFISEAFF.

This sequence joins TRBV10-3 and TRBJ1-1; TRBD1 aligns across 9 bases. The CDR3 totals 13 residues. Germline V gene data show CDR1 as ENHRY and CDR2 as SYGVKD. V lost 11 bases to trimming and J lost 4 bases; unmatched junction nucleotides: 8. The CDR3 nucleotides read TGTGCCTCCACAGGGGGCTTGGGCACTGAAGCTTTCTTT. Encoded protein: CASTGGLGTEAFF.

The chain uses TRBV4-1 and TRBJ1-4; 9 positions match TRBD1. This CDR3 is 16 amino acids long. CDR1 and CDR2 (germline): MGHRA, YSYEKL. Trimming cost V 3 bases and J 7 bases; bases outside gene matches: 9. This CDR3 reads CASSQAPQGASEKLFF. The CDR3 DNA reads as TGCGCCAGCAGCCAGGCTCCACAGGGGGCTAGTGAAAAACTGTTTTTT.

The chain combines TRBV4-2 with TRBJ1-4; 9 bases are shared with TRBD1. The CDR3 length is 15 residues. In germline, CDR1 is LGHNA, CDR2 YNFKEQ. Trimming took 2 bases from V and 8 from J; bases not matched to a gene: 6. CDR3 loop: CASSQQTGGEEKLFF. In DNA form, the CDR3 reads TGTGCCAGCAGCCAACAGACAGGGGGGGAAGAAAAACTGTTTTTT.

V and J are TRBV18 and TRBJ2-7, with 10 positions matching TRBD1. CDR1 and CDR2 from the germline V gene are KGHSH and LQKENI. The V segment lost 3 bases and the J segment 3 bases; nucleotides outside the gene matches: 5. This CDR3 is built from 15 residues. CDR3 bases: TGTGCCAGCTCACCTGGACAGGGGGGGATCTACGAGCAGTACTTC. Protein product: CASSPGQGGIYEQYF.

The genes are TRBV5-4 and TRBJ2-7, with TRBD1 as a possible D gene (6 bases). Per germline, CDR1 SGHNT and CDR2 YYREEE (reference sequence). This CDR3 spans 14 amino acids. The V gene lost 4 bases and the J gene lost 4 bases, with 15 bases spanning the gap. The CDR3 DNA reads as TGTGCCAGCAGCCTGCCAGGGGCTCCATACGAGCAGTACTTC. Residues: CASSLPGAPYEQYF.

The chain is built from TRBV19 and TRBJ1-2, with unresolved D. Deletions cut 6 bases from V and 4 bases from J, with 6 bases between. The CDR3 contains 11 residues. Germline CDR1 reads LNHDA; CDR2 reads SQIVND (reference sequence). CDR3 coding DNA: TGTGCCAGTAGGGTCGGCTATGGCTACACCTTC. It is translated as CASRVGYGYTF.

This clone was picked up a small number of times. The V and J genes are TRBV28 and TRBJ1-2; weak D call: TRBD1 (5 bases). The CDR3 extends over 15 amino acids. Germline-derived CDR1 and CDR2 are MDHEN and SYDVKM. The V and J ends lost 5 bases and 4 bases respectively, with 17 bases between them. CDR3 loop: CASSQDPQGVYGYTF. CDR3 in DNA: TGTGCCAGCAGTCAAGACCCCCAGGGCGTCTATGGCTACACCTTC.

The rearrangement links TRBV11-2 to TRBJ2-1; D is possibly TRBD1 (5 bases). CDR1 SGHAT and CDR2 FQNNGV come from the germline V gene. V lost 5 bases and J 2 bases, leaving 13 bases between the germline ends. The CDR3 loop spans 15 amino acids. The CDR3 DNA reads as TGTGCCAGCAGCCGACAGACAGCCCCCTACAATGAGCAGTTCTTC. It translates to CASSRQTAPYNEQFF.

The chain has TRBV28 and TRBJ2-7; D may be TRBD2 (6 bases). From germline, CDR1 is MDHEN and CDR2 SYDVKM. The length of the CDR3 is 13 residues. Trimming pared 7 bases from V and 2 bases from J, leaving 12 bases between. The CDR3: CASTNREPYEQYF. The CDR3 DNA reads TGTGCCAGCACCAATCGGGAGCCCTACGAGCAGTACTTC.